Listed below are T cell receptor beta chains from one sample, sequenced in a study of blood T cell repertoires in COVID-19. Some clones are missing from TCRdb's copy, which holds only in-frame ones; the method was immunoSEQ multiplex PCR. Among 350,000 to 450,000 clones listed, 70% to 90% were seen once. The sequenced sample consisted of PBMCs or T cells enriched from blood (not recorded which). These receptors were collected from a woman between 18 and 29 years old who had been exposed to COVID-19. The CDR3 runs from the conserved cysteine through the conserved F or W. Fields, in order: J gene, V gene, D gene, clone size, CDR3 DNA, CDR3 protein. A D gene is named only where the DNA matches it firmly. A clone size is listed for some rows: how often the clone was seen (once, few, many), or a class if it is expanded.

J gene: TRBJ2-2
V gene: TRBV5-4
D gene: NA
clone size: few
CDR3 DNA: TGTGCCAGCAGCCCCTCAGGTAACGCGAACACCGGGGAGCTGTTTTTT
CDR3 protein: CASSPSGNANTGELFF

J gene: TRBJ1-2
V gene: TRBV18
D gene: TRBD1
clone size: NA
CDR3 DNA: TGTGCCAGCTCACCAGGGCAGGGGGCGGACTATGGCTACACCTTC
CDR3 protein: CASSPGQGADYGYTF

J gene: TRBJ2-7
V gene: TRBV7-2
D gene: TRBD1
clone size: NA
CDR3 DNA: TGTGCCAGCAGCTCACGGACAGGGGTGGCCTACGAGCAGTACTTC
CDR3 protein: CASSSRTGVAYEQYF

J gene: TRBJ2-5
V gene: TRBV6-5
D gene: NA
clone size: once
CDR3 DNA: TGTGCCAGCAGCAGACAGGTCGGGGAGACCCAGTACTTC
CDR3 protein: CASSRQVGETQYF

J gene: TRBJ2-7
V gene: TRBV28
D gene: TRBD2
clone size: NA
CDR3 DNA: TGTGCCAGCAGTTTGCGCCGAACGAGGGACTATTCCTACGAGCAGTACTTC
CDR3 protein: CASSLRRTRDYSYEQYF

J gene: TRBJ1-1
V gene: TRBV5-1
D gene: NA
clone size: NA
CDR3 DNA: TGCGCCAGCAGCTCAACAGGGATCGGGGCCACTGAAGCTTTCTTT
CDR3 protein: CASSSTGIGATEAFF

J gene: TRBJ2-1
V gene: TRBV7-3
D gene: NA
clone size: NA
CDR3 DNA: TGTGCCAGCAGCTTGGACAGAATTTACAATGAGCAGTTCTTC
CDR3 protein: CASSLDRIYNEQFF

J gene: TRBJ1-2
V gene: TRBV5-1
D gene: TRBD1
clone size: NA
CDR3 DNA: TGCGCCAGCAGCTTACCGGGACAGGAAAACTATGGCTACACCTTC
CDR3 protein: CASSLPGQENYGYTF

J gene: TRBJ1-5
V gene: TRBV6-5
D gene: NA
clone size: NA
CDR3 DNA: TGTGCCAGCTCACAGGACGGGTTCATGCCCCAGCATTTT
CDR3 protein: CASSQDGFMPQHF

J gene: TRBJ1-1
V gene: TRBV18
D gene: NA
clone size: NA
CDR3 DNA: TGTGCCAGCTCACCTAGGCAGGGGTTGAGTGAAACTGAAGCTTTCTTT
CDR3 protein: CASSPRQGLSETEAFF

J gene: TRBJ2-1
V gene: TRBV6-4
D gene: TRBD1
clone size: NA
CDR3 DNA: TGTGCCAACCCGGGACAGGACTACAATGAGCAGTTCTTC
CDR3 protein: CANPGQDYNEQFF

J gene: TRBJ2-3
V gene: TRBV4-1
D gene: NA
clone size: NA
CDR3 DNA: TGCGCCAGCAGCCAGGTGACTAGTTCAGATACGCAGTATTTT
CDR3 protein: CASSQVTSSDTQYF

J gene: TRBJ1-3
V gene: TRBV13
D gene: NA
clone size: NA
CDR3 DNA: TGTGCCAGCAGCTTCCGACAGGCCAGCTATGGAAACACCATATATTTT
CDR3 protein: CASSFRQASYGNTIYF

J gene: TRBJ2-1
V gene: TRBV28
D gene: NA
clone size: NA
CDR3 DNA: TGTGCCAGCAGTTCCTTCTCCTACAATGAGCAGTTCTTC
CDR3 protein: CASSSFSYNEQFF

J gene: TRBJ1-2
V gene: TRBV21-1
D gene: NA
clone size: NA
CDR3 DNA: TGTGCCAGCAGCAAAAAGCGATCGGCGGGAAAGTATGGCTACACCTTC
CDR3 protein: CASSKKRSAGKYGYTF

J gene: TRBJ1-5
V gene: TRBV2
D gene: NA
clone size: NA
CDR3 DNA: TGTGCCAGCTGGGGGGGTTTTTGGAATCAGCCCCAGCATTTT
CDR3 protein: CASWGGFWNQPQHF

J gene: TRBJ1-5
V gene: TRBV3-1/TRBV3-2
D gene: NA
clone size: few
CDR3 DNA: TGTGCCAGCAGCCAGGGCCCGATAAAACCTAGCAATCAGCCCCAGCATTTT
CDR3 protein: CASSQGPIKPSNQPQHF

J gene: TRBJ1-5
V gene: TRBV7-2
D gene: NA
clone size: NA
CDR3 DNA: TGTGCCAGCAGCTCCGCTTGGGGCCAGCCCCAGCATTTT
CDR3 protein: CASSSAWGQPQHF

J gene: TRBJ1-4
V gene: TRBV18
D gene: NA
clone size: NA
CDR3 DNA: TGTGCCAGCTCCACGGGATCTAATGAAAAACTGTTTTTT
CDR3 protein: CASSTGSNEKLFF

J gene: TRBJ2-1
V gene: TRBV24-1
D gene: TRBD1
clone size: NA
CDR3 DNA: TGTGCCACCAGTGATACGGCAGGGGGATACAATGAGCAGTTCTTC
CDR3 protein: CATSDTAGGYNEQFF

J gene: TRBJ2-7
V gene: TRBV5-5
D gene: TRBD2
clone size: NA
CDR3 DNA: TGTGCCAGCAGCTTGTGGGACTATTCCTACGAGCAGTACTTC
CDR3 protein: CASSLWDYSYEQYF

J gene: TRBJ1-5
V gene: TRBV27
D gene: NA
clone size: once
CDR3 DNA: TGTGCCAGCGCGAACCTCTCTATTTGGGCGCAGGGTCTATATCAGCCCCAGCATTTT
CDR3 protein: CASANLSIWAQGLYQPQHF

J gene: TRBJ1-5
V gene: TRBV7-2
D gene: TRBD1
clone size: NA
CDR3 DNA: TGTGCCAGCAGCTTTTCTTTCGGGACAGGTAGCAATCAGCCCCAGCATTTT
CDR3 protein: CASSFSFGTGSNQPQHF

J gene: TRBJ2-3
V gene: TRBV4-1
D gene: NA
clone size: few
CDR3 DNA: TGCGCCAGCAGCCAAGATAGAACGGGAGTAGGTACGCAGTATTTT
CDR3 protein: CASSQDRTGVGTQYF

J gene: TRBJ1-2
V gene: TRBV19
D gene: TRBD1
clone size: NA
CDR3 DNA: TGTGCCAGTAGGATCGGGACAGGGGGCTCCGGTGGCTACACCTTC
CDR3 protein: CASRIGTGGSGGYTF

J gene: TRBJ2-7
V gene: TRBV28
D gene: NA
clone size: once
CDR3 DNA: TGTGCCAGCAGTCGTTCCTACGAGCAGTACTTC
CDR3 protein: CASSRSYEQYF

J gene: TRBJ2-7
V gene: TRBV5-1
D gene: TRBD1
clone size: NA
CDR3 DNA: TGCGCCAGCAGCTTGGGACAGGGCTTCTACGAGCAGTACTTC
CDR3 protein: CASSLGQGFYEQYF

J gene: TRBJ1-1
V gene: TRBV6-4
D gene: NA
clone size: NA
CDR3 DNA: TGTGCCAGCAGGGACAATACAGGGACTGAAGCTTTCTTT
CDR3 protein: CASRDNTGTEAFF

J gene: TRBJ1-1
V gene: TRBV5-4
D gene: NA
clone size: NA
CDR3 DNA: TGTGCCAGCAGCGCGCGGGACGGAACGAACACTGAAGCTTTCTTT
CDR3 protein: CASSARDGTNTEAFF

J gene: TRBJ2-5
V gene: TRBV7-9
D gene: NA
clone size: once
CDR3 DNA: TGTGCCAGCAGCTTACAGGGGATGGTTGGAGAGACCCAGTACTTC
CDR3 protein: CASSLQGMVGETQYF

J gene: TRBJ2-2
V gene: TRBV7-2
D gene: TRBD1
clone size: NA
CDR3 DNA: TGTGCCAGCAGCGCATACAGGGGGGCGACCGGGGAGCTGTTTTTT
CDR3 protein: CASSAYRGATGELFF

J gene: TRBJ2-7
V gene: TRBV5-8
D gene: TRBD2
clone size: NA
CDR3 DNA: TGTGCCAGCAGCTTGCGACTAGCAGCCTACGAGCAGTACTTC
CDR3 protein: CASSLRLAAYEQYF

J gene: TRBJ2-7
V gene: TRBV7-2
D gene: NA
clone size: once
CDR3 DNA: TGTGCCAGCAGCTTAGGCCGGGAGCTCTCCTACGAGCAGTACTTC
CDR3 protein: CASSLGRELSYEQYF

J gene: TRBJ1-2
V gene: TRBV30
D gene: TRBD1
clone size: NA
CDR3 DNA: TGTGCCTGGGAGGGACAGGCCGGCTATGGCTACACCTTC
CDR3 protein: CAWEGQAGYGYTF

J gene: TRBJ1-2
V gene: TRBV27
D gene: TRBD1
clone size: NA
CDR3 DNA: TGTGCCAGCAGTTCCCGAACAGGGGTCAACTATGGCTACACCTTC
CDR3 protein: CASSSRTGVNYGYTF

J gene: TRBJ2-7
V gene: TRBV4-1
D gene: TRBD2
clone size: NA
CDR3 DNA: TGCGCCAGCAGCCAAGACCCTATAACAGCGGGGGGGAGTGAGCAGTACTTC
CDR3 protein: CASSQDPITAGGSEQYF

J gene: TRBJ2-3
V gene: TRBV9
D gene: TRBD1
clone size: NA
CDR3 DNA: TGTGCCAGCAGCGTCCGCGGACAGGCGACCACAGATACGCAGTATTTT
CDR3 protein: CASSVRGQATTDTQYF

J gene: TRBJ1-5
V gene: TRBV28
D gene: NA
clone size: NA
CDR3 DNA: TGTGCCAGCAGTTTAAACAGTAATCAGCCCCAGCATTTT
CDR3 protein: CASSLNSNQPQHF

J gene: TRBJ2-1
V gene: TRBV2
D gene: TRBD2
clone size: NA
CDR3 DNA: TGTGCCAGCAGTGGGACTAGCGGGGGAAGAGACAATGAGCAGTTCTTC
CDR3 protein: CASSGTSGGRDNEQFF

J gene: TRBJ2-4
V gene: TRBV5-6
D gene: NA
clone size: once
CDR3 DNA: TGTGCCAGCAGCTTATTTCGGGACATTCAGTACTTC
CDR3 protein: CASSLFRDIQYF

J gene: TRBJ1-5
V gene: TRBV6-5
D gene: TRBD1
clone size: NA
CDR3 DNA: TGTGCCAGCAGTTGGACAGGGGGTCAGCCCCAGCATTTT
CDR3 protein: CASSWTGGQPQHF

J gene: TRBJ1-3
V gene: TRBV4-3
D gene: TRBD1
clone size: few
CDR3 DNA: TGCGCCAGCAGCCAAGATTCGACAGGGGCTGGAAACACCATATATTTT
CDR3 protein: CASSQDSTGAGNTIYF

J gene: TRBJ1-1
V gene: TRBV11-1
D gene: NA
clone size: NA
CDR3 DNA: TGTGCCAGCAGCTTGAGAGGGAACACTGAAGCTTTCTTT
CDR3 protein: CASSLRGNTEAFF

J gene: TRBJ1-4
V gene: TRBV27
D gene: TRBD1
clone size: NA
CDR3 DNA: TGTGCCAGCAGCCCCGGGACAGACAATGAAAAACTGTTTTTT
CDR3 protein: CASSPGTDNEKLFF